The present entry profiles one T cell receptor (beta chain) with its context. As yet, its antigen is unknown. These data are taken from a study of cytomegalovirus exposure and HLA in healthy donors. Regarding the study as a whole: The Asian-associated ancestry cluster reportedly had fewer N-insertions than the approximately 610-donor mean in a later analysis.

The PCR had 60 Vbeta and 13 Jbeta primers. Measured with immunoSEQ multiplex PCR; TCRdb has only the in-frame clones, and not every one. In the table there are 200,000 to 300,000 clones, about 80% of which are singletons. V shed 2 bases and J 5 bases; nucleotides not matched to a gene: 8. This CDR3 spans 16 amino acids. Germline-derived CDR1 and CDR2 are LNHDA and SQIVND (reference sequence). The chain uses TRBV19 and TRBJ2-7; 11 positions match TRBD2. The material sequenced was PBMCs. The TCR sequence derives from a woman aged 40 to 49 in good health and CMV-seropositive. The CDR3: CASSIIPTSGNHEQYF. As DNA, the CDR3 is TGTGCCAGTAGTATAATCCCGACTAGCGGGAACCACGAGCAGTACTTC.